The present T cell receptor (beta chain) was sequenced within a study of T cell responses to AZD1222 COVID-19 vaccine. Sequenced by immunoSEQ multiplex PCR; TCRdb stores in-frame clones only, minus some. The sample lists around 130,000 clones, about nine tenths seen once, with approximately 2% in the top ten. The clonotype originates from an adult who received the AZD1222 COVID-19 vaccine. Sequences were derived from peripheral blood, sampled 28 days after the second AZD1222 dose.

The CDR3 nucleotides are TGTGCCAGCTCACCACGAAAACTAGCGGGAGGTTCACATTACAATGAGCAGTTCTTC. Encoded protein: CASSPRKLAGGSHYNEQFF. This chain connects TRBV18 to TRBJ2-1, with 12 bases fitting TRBD2. The CDR3 spans 19 residues. After removal of 1 base from V and 4 bases from J, the junction contained 11 bases not matched to a gene. In germline, CDR1 is KGHSH, CDR2 LQKENI.